This T cell receptor (beta chain) was identified during a study of shared clonotypes between healthy human individuals. Germline CDR1 is SEHNR and CDR2 is FQNEAQ (reference sequence). This CDR3 has 13 residues. Trimming left V 5 bases short and J 4 bases short, with 11 bases between. TCRdb's table, derived via immunoSEQ multiplex PCR, lists solely in-frame clones and lacks some. The sample contains 2 million to 2.5 million clones, roughly 93% of which appear only once. The TCR originated in a man in his late teens or twenties in good health. Some clones in this sample may be carry-over from other donors' samples. The V call is TRBV7-9, the J call TRBJ2-5, with a weak D call TRBD2 (5 bases). Sequenced input: naive CD4+ T cells from PBMCs. Subset: CD45RA+ positively selected. The CDR3 DNA sequence: TGTGCCAGCAGCACCCCGGGGTCAGAGACCCAGTACTTC. Translated: CASSTPGSETQYF.